The clone carrying this T cell receptor beta chain was detected ten times or more. The target antigen is unknown. These data are taken from a study of T-cell reconstitution after alpha-beta-depleted transplantation in children. General study points: T-cell numbers and diversity one year post-transplant derived largely from freshly generated T cells. Alpha-beta T cells about two months after transplant reportedly derived from several hundred expanded graft clones. Surviving recipient T cells and thymic progenitors underlay high day-60 TCRbeta diversity in some patients.

During its preparation, the TCRbeta library received unique molecular identifiers. TCRdb recomputed calls from the PCR reads with MiXCR, one row per CDR3 protein. The sample lists some 200,000 distinct CDR3 sequences, roughly 8.3% occurring once. This CDR3 region has 13 residues. V dropped 10 bases and J dropped 6 bases, with 16 bases sitting between them. This chain joins TRBV12-3 or TRBV12-4 and TRBJ1-5; weak D call: TRBD1 (5 bases). The specimen was PBMCs, mostly from graft donor cells, collected 360 days after TCRalphabeta/CD19-depleted stem cell transplant. The source is a male patient aged 2-10 years who had a stem cell transplant for acute myeloid leukemia, so the T cells may come from the graft donor. The CDR3 sequence: CATSFERGQPQHF. DNA of the CDR3: TGTGCCACTTCATTTGAGAGGGGTCAGCCCCAGCATTTT.